These 8 T cell receptor beta chains share one sample of origin, sequenced in a study of memory CD4+ T cells and cytomegalovirus serostatus. Single viable CD3+CD4+CD8-CD45RO+ cells were sorted as the memory CD4+ T cells. Clones were read by immunoSEQ multiplex PCR, and TCRdb kept only the in-frame ones, dropping some. The table includes about 52,000 clones, 78% detected once. The sample consisted of memory CD4+ T cells from blood. These receptors were taken from an adult in good health and CMV-seronegative.

The CDR3 coding sequence is TGCAGTGCTTTGTCGGGGAACATTCAGTACTTC. It is translated as CSALSGNIQYF. The chain uses TRBV20-1 and TRBJ2-4, with TRBD2 as a possible D gene (5 bases). The germline gives CDR1 DFQATT, CDR2 SNEGSKA (reference sequence). V lost 5 bases and J lost 7, with 9 bases in between. CDR3 length: 11 amino acids.

This sequence joins TRBV7-2 and TRBJ2-2; tentative D call: TRBD2 (6 bases). The germline V and J ends were trimmed by 2 bases and 3 bases, with 10 bases remaining between them. CDR1 and CDR2 from the germline V gene are SGHTA and FQGNSA. The CDR3 is 15 residues long. This CDR3 is CASSLRRGDTGELFF. The CDR3 DNA is TGTGCCAGCAGCTTAAGGCGGGGAGACACCGGGGAGCTGTTTTTT.

The rearrangement links TRBV14 to TRBJ1-2; D gene unclear. Deletions cut 2 bases from V and 7 bases from J, with 14 bases between. The germline gives CDR1 SGHDN, CDR2 FVKESK. There are 14 residues in the CDR3. CDR3 in DNA: TGTGCCAGCAGCCAACGGGCCACCGCCGGTGGCTACACCTTC. Amino acids: CASSQRATAGGYTF.

The chain couples TRBV6-6 to TRBJ1-2; D perhaps matches TRBD1 (6 bases). There are 13 residues in the CDR3. Deletions cut 6 bases from V and 4 bases from J, with 12 bases between. Germline assignment: CDR1 MNHNY and CDR2 SVGAGI (reference sequence). For the CDR3, the DNA is TGTGCCAGCAGGGAACAGGGTAGCTATGGCTACACCTTC. This encodes CASREQGSYGYTF.

The V and J genes are TRBV29-1 and TRBJ2-3; the D gene is possibly TRBD1 (5 bases). Trimming took off 4 bases at V and 6 bases at J, with 11 bases between the two ends. This CDR3 comprises 12 residues. The germline CDR1 and CDR2 sequences are SQVTM and ANQGSEA. In DNA, the CDR3 is TGCAGCGTTGGGGGCAAGGGGGATACGCAGTATTTT. It translates to CSVGGKGDTQYF.

CDR3 protein: CASSRTSETQYF. CDR3 in DNA: TGTGCCAGCAGCCGAACGTCAGAGACCCAGTACTTC. The chain employs TRBV13 and TRBJ2-5, with D hard to call. The germline gives CDR1 PRHDT, CDR2 FYEKMQ (reference sequence). Trimming cost V 5 bases and J 4 bases, with 8 bases left between them. The CDR3 consists of 12 residues.

This clone was counted only a few times. The rearrangement uses TRBV6-5 and TRBJ2-5; 12 bases fit TRBD2. Germline CDR1 and CDR2: MNHEY and SVGAGI. The J segment lost 5 bases and the V segment lost 4 bases, leaving 8 bases of the junction unmatched. The CDR3 covers 16 residues. The CDR3 nucleotides read TGTGCCAGCAGTTTAAAACCGGGACTAGCGGGCGAGACCCAGTACTTC. It encodes CASSLKPGLAGETQYF.

The J gene is TRBJ2-5, the V gene TRBV7-3; D is unresolved. CDR1 SGHTA and CDR2 FQGTGA come from the germline V gene. The V end was cut by 5 bases, the J end by 4 bases, with 14 bases between. The CDR3 has 14 residues. The DNA of the CDR3 is TGTGCCAGCAGCACGAACAAGCCGGGAGAGACCCAGTACTTC. Translating it yields CASSTNKPGETQYF. The full variable domain, completed using reference TRBV7-3 and TRBJ2-5, is GAGVSQTPSNKVTEKGKYVELRCDPISGHTALYWYRQSLGQGPEFLIYFQGTGAADDSGLPNDRFFAVRPEGSVSTLKIQRTERGDSAVYLCASSTNKPGETQYFGPGTRLLVL.